The sequence of this TCR beta chain was determined in a study of chemoradiotherapy in HPV16-positive cancers. Study-wide context: Functional T-cell assays on two HPV16-positive patients' cells defined candidate HPV-specific clones and common TCR motifs. Study-wide results and limits: HPV-specific T cells were functionally defined from only a couple of HPV16-positive patients.

Deletions cut 1 base from V and 6 bases from J, with 6 bases between. This CDR3 is built from 12 residues. Germline CDR1 reads SGHDT; CDR2 reads YYEEEE. Repeated repertoire sampling spanned the course of chemoradiotherapy. This table comes from immunoSEQ multiplex PCR, and its TCRdb copy is limited to in-frame clones, with some not included. The repertoire includes some 70,000 clones, 85% to 90% of them detected once, and 4.2% sits in the top ten. As to this clone: Its antigen is currently unknown.

The rearrangement links TRBV5-6 to TRBJ2-3; D is ambiguous. The source of this sequence is a human donor with HPV-associated anogenital cancer. The material was blood, obtained from a patient who underwent chemoradiotherapy. The CDR3 region is CASSLWSDTQYF. CDR3 DNA: TGTGCCAGCAGCTTGTGGTCGGATACGCAGTATTTT.